Listed below are T cell receptor beta chains from one sample, sequenced in a study of OX40 agonist ivuxolimab in advanced cancers. TCRdb's copy holds only in-frame clones and misses some; the assay was immunoSEQ multiplex PCR. The sample yields tens of thousands of clones, roughly 88% seen once. This material consisted of CD4+ or CD8+ T cells sorted from blood, taken in a trial of the OX40 agonist ivuxolimab. The receptors originated from an adult with an advanced solid tumor such as melanoma, head and neck, liver or kidney cancer. CDR3s include the opening cysteine and the closing phenylalanine or tryptophan. A D gene is named only where the DNA matches it firmly. Not every row has a clone size; where given, it reads once, few, many or a size class.

CDR3 protein,CDR3 DNA,J gene,clone size,V gene,D gene
CAISESPGTEAFF,TGTGCCATCAGTGAGTCGCCAGGGACTGAAGCTTTCTTT,TRBJ1-1,.,TRBV10-3,.
CASRRGVNTGELFF,TGTGCCAGCAGGAGGGGAGTTAACACCGGGGAGCTGTTTTTT,TRBJ2-2,.,TRBV7-3,.
CASNVAGNYEQYF,TGTGCCAGCAACGTAGCGGGAAACTACGAGCAGTACTTC,TRBJ2-7,once,TRBV7-9,TRBD2
CASMRVQETQYF,TGTGCCAGCATGCGGGTACAAGAGACCCAGTACTTC,TRBJ2-5,.,TRBV18,.
CASSLRGSGSFYEQFF,TGTGCCAGCAGCCTCCGGGGTAGCGGGAGTTTCTATGAGCAGTTCTTC,TRBJ2-1,few,TRBV7-3,TRBD2
CASSLGARPETQYF,TGTGCCAGCAGCTTAGGGGCTAGACCGGAGACCCAGTACTTC,TRBJ2-5,few,TRBV7-2,.
CASRGGRRTGELFF,TGTGCCAGCCGGGGCGGGAGGAGAACCGGGGAGCTGTTTTTT,TRBJ2-2,.,TRBV28,TRBD2
CASSYPFGTDNQPQHF,TGTGCCAGCAGTTACCCTTTCGGGACAGACAATCAGCCCCAGCATTTT,TRBJ1-5,.,TRBV6-5,TRBD1
CASSSQAGELFF,TGCGCCAGCAGCTCCCAGGCCGGGGAGCTGTTTTTT,TRBJ2-2,.,TRBV4-3,.
CASSLQGPFSLSPLHF,TGTGCCAGCAGTTTACAGGGGCCATTCTCCCTCTCACCCCTCCACTTT,TRBJ1-6,.,TRBV27,.
CASSYARTGVEQFF,TGTGCCAGCAGTTACGCTCGGACAGGGGTCGAGCAGTTCTTC,TRBJ2-1,.,TRBV6-5,TRBD1
CASSDQGSPNTEAFF,TGCGCCAGCAGTGACCAGGGCTCACCGAACACTGAAGCTTTCTTT,TRBJ1-1,.,TRBV10-1,.
CASTGRLYEQYF,TGTGCCAGCACGGGCCGGTTGTACGAGCAGTACTTC,TRBJ2-7,.,TRBV21-1,.
CASSQGRTGSNQPQHF,TGTGCCAGCAGCCAGGGAAGGACAGGGAGCAATCAGCCCCAGCATTTT,TRBJ1-5,.,TRBV4-2,TRBD1
CASSPHSSYEQYF,TGTGCCAGCAGCCCCCACTCCTCTTACGAGCAGTACTTC,TRBJ2-7,.,TRBV7-2,.
CRADTTDTQYF,TGCAGGGCGGACACTACAGATACGCAGTATTTT,TRBJ2-3,.,TRBV20-1,.
CASTWGGLTGELFF,TGTGCCAGCACCTGGGGAGGTTTGACCGGGGAGCTGTTTTTT,TRBJ2-2,.,TRBV9,.
CASSYTADRGQPQHF,TGTGCCAGCAGTTACACCGCGGACAGGGGTCAGCCCCAGCATTTT,TRBJ1-5,.,TRBV6-5,TRBD1
CASSPPDRGYTF,TGTGCCAGCTCACCACCGGACAGAGGCTACACCTTC,TRBJ1-2,.,TRBV18,.
CASSEAGVRNEQFF,TGTGCCAGCAGTGAAGCGGGGGTTCGCAATGAGCAGTTCTTC,TRBJ2-1,.,TRBV6-1,.
CASSLGTSGRGYEQYF,TGTGCCAGCAGCTTAGGGACTAGCGGGAGGGGATACGAGCAGTACTTC,TRBJ2-7,.,TRBV7-8,TRBD2
CASSFLDRGNTEAFF,TGTGCCAGCAGCTTTTTGGACAGGGGGAACACTGAAGCTTTCTTT,TRBJ1-1,.,TRBV11-1,TRBD1
CASSSNMNTEAFF,TGTGCCAGCAGCTCCAATATGAACACTGAAGCTTTCTTT,TRBJ1-1,.,TRBV7-6,.
CASSQGTGGGYTF,TGTGCCAGCAGCCAAGGGACAGGGGGCGGCTACACCTTC,TRBJ1-2,.,TRBV14,TRBD1
CASRPGGLSMGNEQFF,TGTGCCAGCAGGCCCGGGGGCTTATCAATGGGCAATGAGCAGTTCTTC,TRBJ2-1,.,TRBV7-8,.
CASSLDPPYEQYF,TGTGCCAGCAGCTTGGACCCTCCCTACGAGCAGTACTTC,TRBJ2-7,.,TRBV7-2,.
CASSQRGTSGSTDTQYF,TGTGCCAGCAGCCAAAGAGGGACTAGCGGGAGCACAGATACGCAGTATTTT,TRBJ2-3,.,TRBV14,TRBD2
CASHLGLSRMGSYNEQFF,TGTGCCAGCCACTTAGGACTAAGCCGGATGGGCTCCTACAATGAGCAGTTCTTC,TRBJ2-1,.,TRBV7-2,.
CASSLAQGGETQYF,TGTGCCAGCAGCTTAGCTCAAGGGGGGGAGACCCAGTACTTC,TRBJ2-5,.,TRBV7-2,.
CASSLRLASDTDTQYF,TGTGCCAGCAGCTTGCGTCTAGCGTCCGACACAGATACGCAGTATTTT,TRBJ2-3,.,TRBV5-4,.
CASGLDPRGPVGAFF,TGTGCTAGTGGTTTGGACCCGAGGGGACCGGTGGGTGCTTTCTTT,TRBJ1-1,.,TRBV12-5,.
CSVEKNPNPPGTEAFF,TGCAGCGTAGAGAAAAATCCTAACCCCCCTGGCACTGAAGCTTTCTTT,TRBJ1-1,few,TRBV29-1,.
CASSRWTGGDMTEAFF,TGTGCCAGCTCACGTTGGACAGGGGGAGATATGACTGAAGCTTTCTTT,TRBJ1-1,.,TRBV18,TRBD1
CASSVATGANYGYTF,TGTGCCAGCAGCGTAGCTACTGGAGCTAACTATGGCTACACCTTC,TRBJ1-2,.,TRBV9,.
CASSFSAGVVSDTQYF,TGTGCCAGCAGCTTTTCAGCGGGAGTAGTCTCAGATACGCAGTATTTT,TRBJ2-3,.,TRBV7-6,TRBD2
CASSPTSGRVASSTDTQYF,TGTGCCAGCAGCCCAACTAGCGGGAGAGTGGCGTCTAGCACAGATACGCAGTATTTT,TRBJ2-3,.,TRBV27,TRBD2
CASSDCLSTRRSSSYEQYF,TGTGCCAGTAGTGATTGTTTGTCGACTCGCCGCTCCTCATCCTACGAGCAGTACTTC,TRBJ2-7,.,TRBV19,.
CASSDGDLGTQYF,TGTGCCAGCAGCGACGGAGATTTGGGGACCCAGTACTTC,TRBJ2-5,few,TRBV25-1,.
CASSQVILQAYGYTF,TGCGCCAGCAGCCAAGTAATATTACAGGCCTATGGCTACACCTTC,TRBJ1-2,.,TRBV4-1,.
CASSPSSGETQYF,TGTGCCAGCTCACCGTCGTCTGGAGAGACCCAGTACTTC,TRBJ2-5,once,TRBV18,.
CASSVAGAGKGTQYF,TGTGCCAGCAGCGTAGCTGGGGCCGGAAAGGGGACCCAGTACTTC,TRBJ2-5,.,TRBV9,.
CASSHRLAGQETQYF,TGTGCCAGCAGCCATAGACTAGCGGGGCAAGAGACCCAGTACTTC,TRBJ2-5,.,TRBV11-1,TRBD2
CASNGGKDYNEQFF,TGTGCCAGCAATGGGGGAAAGGACTACAATGAGCAGTTCTTC,TRBJ2-1,once,TRBV7-9,.
CASSYSNTEAFF,TGTGCCAGCAGCTACAGCAATACTGAAGCTTTCTTT,TRBJ1-1,.,TRBV7-9,.
CATTVANTEAFF,TGTGCCACCACGGTAGCGAACACTGAAGCTTTCTTT,TRBJ1-1,.,TRBV28,.
CASSRSGRGDTQYF,TGTGCCAGCAGCCGGAGCGGACGGGGAGATACGCAGTATTTT,TRBJ2-3,.,TRBV6-6,.
CASSLTTGSGGYTF,TGTGCCAGCAGTTTAACCACAGGGTCCGGAGGCTACACCTTC,TRBJ1-2,once,TRBV28,.
CASSLEAGVYNEQFF,TGCGCCAGCAGCTTGGAAGCGGGAGTCTACAATGAGCAGTTCTTC,TRBJ2-1,few,TRBV5-1,TRBD2
CASSPWRQQGTDTQYF,TGTGCCAGCAGCCCGTGGAGGCAGCAGGGCACAGATACGCAGTATTTT,TRBJ2-3,.,TRBV5-5,.
CASSESFGQGNGYTF,TGTGCCAGCAGTGAAAGTTTTGGACAGGGGAATGGCTACACCTTC,TRBJ1-2,.,TRBV2,TRBD1